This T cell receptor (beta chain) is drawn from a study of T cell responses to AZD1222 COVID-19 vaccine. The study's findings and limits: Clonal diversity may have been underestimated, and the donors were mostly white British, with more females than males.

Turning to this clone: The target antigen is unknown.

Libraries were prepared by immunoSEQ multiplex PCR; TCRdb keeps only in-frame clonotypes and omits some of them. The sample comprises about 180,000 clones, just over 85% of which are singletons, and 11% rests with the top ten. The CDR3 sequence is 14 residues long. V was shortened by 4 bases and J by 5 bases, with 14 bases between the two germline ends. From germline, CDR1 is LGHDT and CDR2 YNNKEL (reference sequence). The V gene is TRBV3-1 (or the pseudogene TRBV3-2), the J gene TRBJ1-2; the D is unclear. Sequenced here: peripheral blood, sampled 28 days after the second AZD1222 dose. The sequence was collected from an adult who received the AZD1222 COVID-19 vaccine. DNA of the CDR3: TGTGCCAGCAGCCTAGGGCCCACTCGGTATGGCTACACCTTC. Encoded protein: CASSLGPTRYGYTF.